The text below deals with one T cell receptor (beta chain). As yet, its antigen is unknown. Mismatch with germline at one junction end may stem from a read error. This entry belongs to a study of T cell repertoires in cytomegalovirus infection. About the study: Researchers turned to recently identified HLA-C-restricted CMV epitopes as well as well-studied HLA-B-restricted ones.

The CDR3 runs to 13 residues. In germline, CDR1 is MNHGY, CDR2 SAAAGT. Study-level findings and limits: HLA-C-restricted CMV clonotypes gave the most frequent clonotype in two of eight donors. Pooled public TCR beta family frequency picked out CMV carriers with the relevant HLA.

TCRdb reprocessed the reads via MiXCR and lists one record per CDR3 protein. The table lists about 890,000 distinct CDR3 sequences, approximately 31% of them singletons, with more than 12% in the top ten. Specimen: cultured CD8+ T cells from PBMCs, collected from culture after CMV antigen stimulation. The receptor was derived from a human donor in good health (CMV status not recorded). Some clones in this sample may be carry-over from other donors' samples. The chain is built from TRBV6-8 and TRBJ1-2, with 7 bases matching TRBD1. In DNA form, the CDR3 reads TGTGCCAACAGTTACTCGAGACAGGGCGGCTACACCTTC. As protein: CANSYSRQGGYTF.